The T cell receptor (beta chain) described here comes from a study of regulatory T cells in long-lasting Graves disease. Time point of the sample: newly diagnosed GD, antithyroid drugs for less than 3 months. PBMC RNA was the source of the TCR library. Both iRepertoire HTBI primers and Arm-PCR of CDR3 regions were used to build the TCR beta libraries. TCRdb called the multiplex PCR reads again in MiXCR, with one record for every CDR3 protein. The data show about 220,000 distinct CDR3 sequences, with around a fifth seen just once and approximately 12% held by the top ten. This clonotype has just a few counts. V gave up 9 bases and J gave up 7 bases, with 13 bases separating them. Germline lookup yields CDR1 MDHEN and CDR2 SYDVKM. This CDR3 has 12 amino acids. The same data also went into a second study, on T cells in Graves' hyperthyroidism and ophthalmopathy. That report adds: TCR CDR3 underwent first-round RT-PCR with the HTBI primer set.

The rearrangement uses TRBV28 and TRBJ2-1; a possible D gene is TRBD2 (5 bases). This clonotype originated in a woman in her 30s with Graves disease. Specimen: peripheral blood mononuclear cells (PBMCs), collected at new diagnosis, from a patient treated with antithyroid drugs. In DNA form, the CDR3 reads TGTGCCAGTTCTAGAGGGTCGAATGAGCAGTTCTTC. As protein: CASSRGSNEQFF.